These 26 T cell receptor beta chains originate from one sample sequenced in a study of T cell responses to AZD1222 COVID-19 vaccine. The data were produced by immunoSEQ multiplex PCR, yet TCRdb's version contains in-frame clones alone and is incomplete. The repertoire includes about 55,000 clones, around 90% of them detected once, and 3.9% sits in the top ten. Sample: peripheral blood, taken on day 0 of AZD1222 vaccination. The receptors stem from an adult in good health.

This clone was seen only a few times. The J gene is TRBJ2-3, the V gene TRBV6-4, with TRBD2 matching 9 bases. Germline CDR1 is MRHNA and CDR2 is SNTAGT. The CDR3 is 16 amino acids. Unmatched junction bases numbered 10, after V lost 3 bases and J lost 6 bases. The CDR3 nucleotides are TGTGCCAGCAGTGATAACGGCGGGGGGGGAACCGATACGCAGTATTTT. It translates to CASSDNGGGGTDTQYF.

The chain combines TRBV27 with TRBJ1-2; tentatively, D is TRBD1 (5 bases). This CDR3 comprises 14 residues. Per the germline V gene, CDR1 is MNHEY and CDR2 is SMNVEV (reference sequence). V was cut by 6 bases and J by 8 bases, with 19 bases left in between. The CDR3 spells CASRLRGTSSGYTF. The CDR3 coding sequence is TGTGCCAGCAGGTTGCGGGGGACCTCTTCGGGCTACACCTTC.

The chain employs TRBV3-1 (or the pseudogene TRBV3-2) and TRBJ2-7; 8 positions match TRBD1. Germline V gene lookup returns CDR1 LGHDT and CDR2 YNNKEL (reference sequence). CDR3 length: 13 residues. Unmatched junction bases numbered 6, after V lost 0 bases and J lost 11 bases. In DNA, the CDR3 is TGTGCCAGCAGCCAAGATCAGGGGACAGGAAAGTACTTC. Translation gives CASSQDQGTGKYF.

This sequence joins TRBV3-1 (or the pseudogene TRBV3-2) and TRBJ1-6; D is unclear. Per the germline V gene, CDR1 is LGHDT and CDR2 is YNNKEL (reference sequence). The V gene lost 1 base and the J gene lost 0 bases, with 13 bases spanning the gap. This CDR3 has 18 amino acids. CDR3 loop: CASSQVDPFSSYNSPLHF. The CDR3 bases are TGTGCCAGCAGCCAAGTGGACCCCTTTAGCTCCTATAATTCACCCCTCCACTTT.

The chain has TRBV5-1 and TRBJ2-7; 10 positions match TRBD1. V lost 3 bases and J lost 6; bases outside the gene matches: 9. The CDR3 runs to 15 residues. Germline CDR1 is SGHRS and CDR2 is YFSETQ. This CDR3 is CASSSSPGQGSEQYF. The CDR3 nucleotides are TGCGCCAGCAGCTCTTCACCGGGACAGGGGTCCGAGCAGTACTTC.

This chain joins TRBV7-9 and TRBJ2-7; no clear D gene. Germline-derived CDR1 and CDR2 are SEHNR and FQNEAQ (reference sequence). Between the trimmed V and J ends, which lost 0 bases and 3 bases, there was a span of 3 bases. The CDR3 contains 12 residues. The CDR3 region has the DNA TGTGCCAGCAGCTTAGCGGACTACGAGCAGTACTTC. Encoded protein: CASSLADYEQYF.

The V and J genes are TRBV7-2 and TRBJ1-5; D may be TRBD1 (5 bases). Deletions cut 6 bases from V and 7 bases from J, with 16 bases between. The CDR3 covers 14 residues. CDR1 is SGHTA, CDR2 FQGNSA, per germline. The CDR3 sequence is CASSREGSGQPQHF. The CDR3, as DNA: TGTGCCAGCAGTCGAGAGGGGTCCGGACAGCCCCAGCATTTT.

This chain connects TRBV6-1 to TRBJ1-4, with 9 bases lining up with TRBD1. Germline lookup yields CDR1 MNHNS and CDR2 SASEGT. V dropped 1 base and J dropped 9; count of bases not matched to a gene: 6. This CDR3 has 15 amino acids. CDR3 DNA sequence: TGTGCCAGCAGTGAAGAGGGGACAGGGCTAAAAAAACTGTTTTTT. This gives the protein CASSEEGTGLKKLFF.

Points on this clone: The junction differs from germline at one of its ends, possibly a read error. The chain is built from TRBV12-3 or TRBV12-4 and TRBJ1-1; D is unresolved. CDR3 size: 9 residues. The CDR3 protein is CASSPAPIF. The CDR3, as DNA: TGTGCCAGCAGTCCAGCTCCTATCTTT.

The chain combines TRBV6-4 with TRBJ1-3; 7 bases match TRBD1. J lost 1 base, V lost 6 bases, and 6 bases had no gene match. The CDR3 extends over 15 amino acids. Germline V gene lookup returns CDR1 MRHNA and CDR2 SNTAGT. DNA of the CDR3: TGTGCCAGCAGGACATACAGGGGATCTGGAAACACCATATATTTT. Translating it yields CASRTYRGSGNTIYF.

This clone was seen a few times. The chain couples TRBV7-8 to TRBJ1-1; D remains unclear. V dropped 4 bases and J dropped 1 base, with 7 bases sitting between them. This CDR3 has 13 amino acids. Germline lookup yields CDR1 SGHVS and CDR2 FQNEAQ. The CDR3 region has the DNA TGTGCCAGCAGCTCGGACCAGAACACTGAAGCTTTCTTT. As protein: CASSSDQNTEAFF. Full variable domain (remainder filled in from reference TRBV7-8 and TRBJ1-1): GAGVSQSPRYKVAKRGQDVALRCDPISGHVSLFWYQQALGQGPEFLTYFQNEAQLDKSGLPSDRFFAERPEGSVSTLKIQRTQQEDSAVYLCASSSDQNTEAFFGQGTRLTVV.

V is TRBV19 and J is TRBJ1-5; D is undetermined. CDR3 size: 16 residues. Germline V gives CDR1 LNHDA, CDR2 SQIVND (reference sequence). Deletions cut 7 bases from V and 0 bases from J, with 16 bases between. The CDR3 region has the DNA TGTGCCAGTACCAAAAATGAGTACCATAGCAATCAGCCCCAGCATTTT. The encoded protein is CASTKNEYHSNQPQHF.

In nucleotides, the CDR3 is TGTGCCAGTAGTATAGAGGCCGGGCCGGCCCAGTACTTC. It translates to CASSIEAGPAQYF. This chain uses TRBV19 with TRBJ2-5; D unresolved. Looked up from germline, CDR1 is LNHDA and CDR2 is SQIVND (reference sequence). This CDR3 region has 13 residues. Trimming removed 0 bases from V and 9 bases from J, with 11 bases in between.

This chain joins TRBV19 and TRBJ2-7; tentative D call: TRBD2 (6 bases). This CDR3 region has 15 residues. The germline gives CDR1 LNHDA, CDR2 SQIVND (reference sequence). Trimming removed 6 bases at V and 3 bases at J, with 18 bases between. DNA for the CDR3: TGTGCCAGTAGGACTTTTGGTCAGGAGGGCTACGAGCAGTACTTC. It yields the protein CASRTFGQEGYEQYF. The variable domain in full, with the rest retrieved from reference TRBV19 and TRBJ2-7, is DGGITQSPKYLFRKEGQNVTLSCEQNLNHDAMYWYRQDPGQGLRLIYYSQIVNDFQKGDIAEGYSVSREKKESFPLTVTSAQKNPTAFYLCASRTFGQEGYEQYFGPGTRLTVT.

The V and J genes are TRBV6-5 and TRBJ1-1; D may be TRBD1 (6 bases). Trimming stripped 6 bases from V and 1 base from J, with 15 bases between. The CDR3 is 15 residues long. The germline CDR1 and CDR2 sequences are MNHEY and SVGAGI. The DNA for the CDR3 is TGTGCCAGCAGCAGCCTGGGGGCAGAGAACACTGAAGCTTTCTTT. It translates to CASSSLGAENTEAFF.

J is TRBJ1-2 and V is TRBV19; D perhaps matches TRBD1 (6 bases). Germline V CDR1 and CDR2: LNHDA, SQIVND (reference sequence). V shed 5 bases and J shed 4 bases, with 14 bases lying between them. This CDR3 comprises 14 residues. CDR3 region: CASSLRQVSYGYTF. In DNA, the CDR3 is TGTGCCAGTAGTCTGCGACAGGTTAGCTATGGCTACACCTTC.

The chain couples TRBV7-2 to TRBJ2-3; D gene uncertain. The CDR3 runs to 12 residues. Per the germline V gene, CDR1 is SGHTA and CDR2 is FQGNSA. Trimming left V 6 bases short and J 5 bases short, with 9 bases between. This chain's CDR3 is CASRRTGDTQYF. The DNA of the CDR3 is TGTGCCAGCAGACGAACGGGAGATACGCAGTATTTT.

This clone was found a few times. This sequence joins TRBV9 and TRBJ1-1; tentatively, D is TRBD1 (6 bases). There are 16 residues in the CDR3. The germline V gene has CDR1 SGDLS and CDR2 YYNGEE. V lost 0 bases and J 4 bases, leaving 16 bases between the germline ends. The CDR3 bases are TGTGCCAGCAGCGTAGGCACAGGGATCCGGAGCACTGAAGCTTTCTTT. It yields the protein CASSVGTGIRSTEAFF.

J is TRBJ1-4 and V is TRBV9; a weak D match, TRBD1 (5 bases). The germline V and J ends were trimmed by 4 bases and 0 bases, with 7 bases remaining between them. The CDR3 consists of 14 residues. Per germline, CDR1 SGDLS and CDR2 YYNGEE. This CDR3 is CASSPTATNEKLFF. The DNA for the CDR3 is TGTGCCAGCAGCCCGACAGCAACTAATGAAAAACTGTTTTTT.

V gene TRBV7-9 combines with J gene TRBJ2-6; the match to TRBD1 covers 7 bases. The ends lost 5 bases at V and 0 bases at J; junction bases unmatched: 10. CDR1 and CDR2 (germline): SEHNR, FQNEAQ (reference sequence). CDR3 length: 18 residues. The CDR3 reads CASSLGRTGYSGANVLTF. For the CDR3, the DNA is TGTGCCAGCAGCCTCGGCCGGACAGGCTACTCTGGGGCCAACGTCCTGACTTTC.

This chain uses TRBV7-2 with TRBJ1-2; D is unresolved. V lost 1 base and J 2 bases, leaving 5 bases between the germline ends. CDR3 size: 13 residues. Germline assignment: CDR1 SGHTA and CDR2 FQGNSA. CDR3 residues: CASSLVGNYGYTF. CDR3 coding DNA: TGTGCCAGCAGCTTAGTAGGGAACTATGGCTACACCTTC.

The chain is built from TRBV2 and TRBJ1-2; perhaps TRBD1 as D (6 bases). CDR3 size: 12 residues. CDR1 and CDR2 (germline): SNHLY, FYNNEI. Between the trimmed V and J ends, which lost 9 bases and 8 bases, there was a span of 16 bases. The CDR3 protein is CARGGGVQGYTF. The CDR3 DNA reads TGTGCCAGAGGGGGAGGGGTGCAGGGCTACACCTTC.

The rearrangement joins TRBV9 to TRBJ2-3; either TRBD1 or TRBD2 may fit D (5 bases each). Germline V gene lookup returns CDR1 SGDLS and CDR2 YYNGEE. The V and J ends lost 4 bases and 0 bases respectively, with 15 bases between them. The CDR3 totals 16 residues. In DNA form, the CDR3 reads TGTGCCAGCAGCCCTCGACAGCTAGCTAGCACAGATACGCAGTATTTT. This gives the protein CASSPRQLASTDTQYF. Supplemented by reference TRBV9 and TRBJ2-3, the full variable domain reads DSGVTQTPKHLITATGQRVTLRCSPRSGDLSVYWYQQSLDQGLQFLIQYYNGEERAKGNILERFSAQQFPDLHSELNLSSLELGDSALYFCASSPRQLASTDTQYFGPGTRLTVL.

The chain couples TRBV9 to TRBJ1-4, with 7 bases that match TRBD1. CDR1 and CDR2 from the germline V gene are SGDLS and YYNGEE. CDR3 size: 14 residues. V trimming: 3 bases; J trimming: 11 bases; junction bases outside the gene matches: 10. The CDR3 DNA sequence: TGTGCCAGCAGCGCGGGACAGCCGAGTAATAAACTGTTTTTT. This translates into CASSAGQPSNKLFF.

This chain connects TRBV6-5 to TRBJ2-5; no clear D gene. This CDR3 region has 11 residues. Germline-derived CDR1 and CDR2 are MNHEY and SVGAGI. Trimming cost V 4 bases and J 6 bases, with 6 bases left between them. CDR3 region: CASSSSQTQYF. CDR3 in DNA: TGTGCCAGCAGTTCCTCCCAGACCCAGTACTTC.

This clone was seen more than once but under ten times. The chain is built from TRBV7-9 and TRBJ1-5, with a weak D call TRBD1 (5 bases). Germline-derived CDR1 and CDR2 are SEHNR and FQNEAQ (reference sequence). The germline V and J ends were trimmed by 1 base and 0 bases, with 7 bases remaining between them. This CDR3 region has 15 residues. CDR3 nucleotide sequence: TGTGCCAGCAGCTTAGGGGGGGATAGCAATCAGCCCCAGCATTTT. This codes for CASSLGGDSNQPQHF.